The 25 T cell receptor beta chains given below trace back to one sample, sequenced in a study of shared T cell receptors in the human thymus. TCRdb keeps only in-frame clones here, not all; method: immunoSEQ multiplex PCR. The sample has approximately 580,000 clones, around 78% seen once. The same specimen was also included in a second study, on human thymus T cells.

Source material: thymocytes. The source is a boy under two years old with a congenital heart defect.

V usage is TRBV7-9 and J usage is TRBJ2-7; possible D gene TRBD1, 6 bases. V lost 1 base to trimming and J lost 0 bases, with 22 bases between them. The CDR3 has 19 amino acids. Germline loops: CDR1 SEHNR, CDR2 FQNEAQ (reference sequence). This CDR3 reads CASSLVTGTQPICSYEQYF. DNA of the CDR3: TGTGCCAGCAGCTTAGTAACCGGGACACAACCCATATGCTCCTACGAGCAGTACTTC.

The chain carries TRBV28 and TRBJ2-7; tentatively, D is TRBD2 (6 bases). This CDR3 is 14 amino acids long. V lost 4 bases, J lost 3 bases, and 13 bases lay in between. The germline CDR1 and CDR2 sequences are MDHEN and SYDVKM. CDR3 in amino acids: CASSSPRGSYEQYF. In DNA, the CDR3 is TGTGCCAGCAGTTCCCCTCGGGGGAGCTACGAGCAGTACTTC.

This clone was counted a single time. The chain is built from TRBV29-1 and TRBJ2-5; 7 positions match TRBD2. The length of the CDR3 is 15 residues. V lost 0 bases, J lost 4 bases, and 8 bases stayed unmatched. From germline, CDR1 is SQVTM and CDR2 ANQGSEA. The CDR3 DNA follows: TGCAGCGTTGAAGACTTAGGGCCGGGAGGAGAGACCCAGTACTTC. The encoded protein is CSVEDLGPGGETQYF. Using reference TRBV29-1 and TRBJ2-5 for the parts outside the CDR3, the full variable domain is SAVISQKPSRDICQRGTSLTIQCQVDSQVTMMFWYRQQPGQSLTLIATANQGSEATYESGFVIDKFPISRPNLTFSTLTVSNMSPEDSSIYLCSVEDLGPGGETQYFGPGTRLLVL.

The CDR3 nucleotides are TGTGCCAGCAGCTTAAGGCGAGGTTCGAACACCGGGGAGCTGTTTTTT. It yields the protein CASSLRRGSNTGELFF. This chain connects TRBV7-9 to TRBJ2-2; D is ambiguous. Trimming pared 2 bases from V and 0 bases from J, leaving 10 bases between. CDR1 and CDR2 (germline): SEHNR, FQNEAQ (reference sequence). The CDR3 runs to 16 residues.

The chain combines TRBV6-6 with TRBJ2-7; D gene uncertain. The CDR3 runs 14 residues. Trimming shortened V by 0 bases and J by 5 bases, and 11 bases separated the two germline ends. The germline V gene encodes CDR1 MNHNY and CDR2 SVGAGI (reference sequence). CDR3 nucleotide sequence: TGTGCCAGCAGTTACTCGCCTGGGCAGGACGAGCAGTACTTC. Encoded protein: CASSYSPGQDEQYF.

The chain joins TRBV6-9 to TRBJ2-1; 10 bases match TRBD2. The CDR3 is made up of 13 amino acids. With 7 bases clipped from V and 8 bases from J, the junction kept 5 bases outside the gene matches. CDR1 and CDR2 from the germline V gene are MNHGY and SVAAGI. DNA of the CDR3: TGTGCCAGCATTTCTAGCGGGAGAGATGAGCAGTTCTTC. Translated, it gives CASISSGRDEQFF.

The chain has TRBV27 and TRBJ2-2; TRBD1 matches 8 bases. The CDR3 extends over 17 amino acids. Germline CDR1 is MNHEY and CDR2 is SMNVEV (reference sequence). V lost 6 bases to trimming and J lost 6 bases; unmatched junction nucleotides: 15. This CDR3 is CASSAHNGQGIAGELFF. CDR3 in DNA: TGTGCCAGCAGCGCTCATAATGGACAGGGCATAGCCGGGGAGCTGTTTTTT.

The chain uses TRBV7-6 and TRBJ2-6; tentative D call: TRBD2 (6 bases). The CDR3 length is 18 residues. Looked up from germline, CDR1 is SGHVS and CDR2 is FNYEAQ. V gave up 0 bases and J gave up 0 bases, with 12 bases separating them. The CDR3 protein is CASSLAAGPSSGANVLTF. Here the CDR3 DNA reads TGTGCCAGCAGCTTAGCGGCGGGACCGTCCTCTGGGGCCAACGTCCTGACTTTC.

The genes are TRBV30 and TRBJ2-5; the match to TRBD2 covers 12 bases. The germline gives CDR1 GTSNPN, CDR2 SVGIG (reference sequence). The CDR3 length is 15 residues. V was clipped by 2 bases and J by 4 bases; unmatched bases: 5. In DNA form, the CDR3 reads TGTGCCTGGAGTTTCGGACTAGCGGGATTAGAGACCCAGTACTTC. Its translation: CAWSFGLAGLETQYF.

CDR3 DNA: TGTGCCGGAGGGATTGGGACTAGCGGGAGGCGGAGCTCCTACAATGAGCAGTTCTTC. Translation: CAGGIGTSGRRSSYNEQFF. V usage is TRBV5-4 and J usage is TRBJ2-1; 15 bases align to TRBD2. Germline values: CDR1 SGHNT, CDR2 YYREEE (reference sequence). Losses at the gene ends were 10 bases for V and 0 bases for J; bases not matched to a gene: 14. The CDR3 consists of 19 residues. The full variable domain, its missing parts supplied by reference TRBV5-4 and TRBJ2-1, is ETGVTQSPTHLIKTRGQQVTLRCSSQSGHNTVSWYQQALGQGPQFIFQYYREEENGRGNFPPRFSGLQFPNYSSELNVNALELDDSALYLCAGGIGTSGRRSSYNEQFFGPGTRLTVL.

There are a few counts of this clone. The J gene is TRBJ1-6, the V gene TRBV7-8; tentative D call: TRBD1 (5 bases). With 1 base removed from V and 7 bases from J, the gap between germline ends came to 8 bases. This CDR3 spans 14 amino acids. The germline gives CDR1 SGHVS, CDR2 FQNEAQ. The CDR3 DNA reads TGTGCCAGCAGCTTAGTGGCAGGGAATTCACCCCTCCACTTT. Translating it yields CASSLVAGNSPLHF.

V gene TRBV28 combines with J gene TRBJ1-2; maybe TRBD1 (6 bases). The germline V gene encodes CDR1 MDHEN and CDR2 SYDVKM. V was cut by 2 bases and J by 8 bases, with 18 bases left in between. CDR3 size: 15 residues. In DNA form, the CDR3 reads TGTGCCAGCAGTTTACAACAGGGTCTGGTAGGCGGCTACACCTTC. Translation: CASSLQQGLVGGYTF.

This chain links TRBV28 with TRBJ2-5, with 10 bases lining up with TRBD1. The CDR3 has 16 amino acids. Unmatched junction bases numbered 4, after V lost 3 bases and J lost 0 bases. Germline CDR1 is MDHEN and CDR2 is SYDVKM. The CDR3: CASSFDRGQYQETQYF. The CDR3 nucleotides read TGTGCCAGCAGTTTTGACAGGGGGCAGTACCAAGAGACCCAGTACTTC.

The chain couples TRBV7-3 to TRBJ2-3; TRBD2 matches at 9 bases. CDR1 and CDR2 (germline): SGHTA, FQGTGA. V trimming: 5 bases; J trimming: 3 bases; junction bases outside the gene matches: 9. The CDR3 totals 16 residues. The CDR3 DNA reads TGTGCCAGCAGCCTTCAGCGGCTAGCGGGAACAGATACGCAGTATTTT. Translated, it gives CASSLQRLAGTDTQYF.

The rearrangement joins TRBV4-3 to TRBJ2-4; weak D call: TRBD1 (5 bases). Germline-derived CDR1 and CDR2 are LGHNA and YSLEER. The CDR3 has 15 amino acids. V was shortened by 0 bases and J by 9 bases, with 15 bases between the two germline ends. CDR3 loop: CASSQEIAGWGIQYF. DNA of the CDR3: TGCGCCAGCAGCCAAGAGATCGCAGGGTGGGGCATTCAGTACTTC.

The chain has TRBV11-2 and TRBJ2-1; TRBD2 matches at 7 bases. After removal of 6 bases from V and 7 bases from J, the junction contained 6 bases not matched to a gene. The germline CDR1 and CDR2 sequences are SGHAT and FQNNGV. The CDR3 totals 13 residues. The CDR3 DNA is TGTGCCAGCAGGGGGGGGGATTTGAATGAGCAGTTCTTC. As protein: CASRGGDLNEQFF. Full variable domain (missing parts from reference TRBV11-2 and TRBJ2-1): EAGVAQSPRYKIIEKRQSVAFWCNPISGHATLYWYQQILGQGPKLLIQFQNNGVVDDSQLPKDRFSAERLKGVDSTLKIQPAKLEDSAVYLCASRGGDLNEQFFGPGTRLTVL.

The chain has TRBV13 and TRBJ1-1, with 10 bases fitting TRBD1. CDR1 and CDR2 (germline): PRHDT, FYEKMQ (reference sequence). This CDR3 is built from 15 residues. Unmatched junction bases numbered 11, after V lost 8 bases and J lost 5 bases. CDR3 sequence reads: CASQAGTGERTEAFF. CDR3 DNA sequence: TGTGCCAGCCAAGCCGGGACAGGGGAAAGAACTGAAGCTTTCTTT.

The rearrangement uses TRBV30 and TRBJ2-5, with 7 bases fitting TRBD1. The CDR3 totals 14 residues. Germline CDR1 and CDR2: GTSNPN and SVGIG (reference sequence). V lost 5 bases, J lost 3 bases, and 9 bases stayed unmatched. CDR3 DNA sequence: TGTGCCTGGGGAGACCTCCAGGGGGAAGAGACCCAGTACTTC. Its translation is CAWGDLQGEETQYF.

The chain combines TRBV15 with TRBJ2-7; TRBD1 matches at 12 bases. V shed 4 bases and J 2 bases; nucleotides not matched to a gene: 18. Germline CDR1 and CDR2: LNHNV and YYDKDF (reference sequence). The CDR3 contains 20 residues. The CDR3, as DNA: TGTGCCACCAGCACCAACCGGGGGACAGGGGGCGCAGGGAGCCCCTACGAGCAGTACTTC. Protein: CATSTNRGTGGAGSPYEQYF.

The chain joins TRBV2 to TRBJ2-3, with 9 bases that match TRBD2. Trimming cost V 6 bases and J 4 bases; bases outside gene matches: 11. This CDR3 is 16 amino acids long. CDR1 and CDR2 from the germline V gene are SNHLY and FYNNEI. CDR3 sequence reads: CASRGTSQTPADTQYF. In nucleotides, the CDR3 is TGTGCCAGCAGGGGGACTAGCCAAACCCCGGCAGATACGCAGTATTTT.

The chain recombines TRBV11-2 with TRBJ2-7; D unclear. CDR3 length equals 14 residues. Per the germline V gene, CDR1 is SGHAT and CDR2 is FQNNGV. The V end lost 5 bases, the J end lost 0 bases, and 11 bases lay between the germline ends. The CDR3 sequence is CASSLRRSSYEQYF. CDR3 sequence (DNA): TGTGCCAGCAGCCTCAGGCGTAGCTCCTACGAGCAGTACTTC.

The chain combines TRBV6-5 with TRBJ2-6; D remains ambiguous. The CDR3 is made up of 15 amino acids. With 3 bases removed from V and 0 bases from J, the gap between germline ends came to 6 bases. The germline gives CDR1 MNHEY, CDR2 SVGAGI. CDR3 in DNA: TGTGCCAGCAGTTATCGAGACTCTGGGGCCAACGTCCTGACTTTC. The encoded protein is CASSYRDSGANVLTF.

The chain uses TRBV5-1 and TRBJ2-3; perhaps TRBD1 as D (6 bases). V was pared by 0 bases and J by 2 bases, with 19 bases between. The CDR3 has 18 residues. Germline assignment: CDR1 SGHRS and CDR2 YFSETQ. The CDR3 loop is CASSLGGLGQLLTDTQYF. Here the CDR3 DNA reads TGCGCCAGCAGCTTGGGGGGGCTCGGGCAGCTCCTCACAGATACGCAGTATTTT. Full variable domain (outside the CDR3, taken from reference TRBV5-1 and TRBJ2-3): KAGVTQTPRYLIKTRGQQVTLSCSPISGHRSVSWYQQTPGQGLQFLFEYFSETQRNKGNFPGRFSGRQFSNSRSEMNVSTLELGDSALYLCASSLGGLGQLLTDTQYFGPGTRLTVL.

This sequence joins TRBV4-3 and TRBJ1-3; possibly TRBD1 for D (5 bases). V dropped 3 bases and J dropped 2 bases, with 11 bases sitting between them. The length of the CDR3 is 15 residues. Germline V gene data show CDR1 as LGHNA and CDR2 as YSLEER. CDR3 sequence (DNA): TGCGCCAGCAGCCACGCGGGGGGAGCTGGAAACACCATATATTTT. It specifies CASSHAGGAGNTIYF.

The gene calls are TRBV30 and TRBJ1-1, with D maybe TRBD1 (6 bases). The CDR3 has 15 amino acids. CDR1 and CDR2 (germline): GTSNPN, SVGIG (reference sequence). Between the trimmed V and J ends, which lost 4 bases and 5 bases, there was a span of 20 bases. Here the CDR3 DNA reads TGTGCCTGGATTGGGGCTGGGGAGGGGGTTACTGAAGCTTTCTTT. Residues: CAWIGAGEGVTEAFF. The full variable domain, in which reference TRBV30 and TRBJ1-1 provide the parts outside the CDR3, is SQTIHQWPATLVQPVGSPLSLECTVEGTSNPNLYWYRQAAGRGLQLLFYSVGIGQISSEVPQNLSASRPQDRQFILSSKKLLLSDSGFYLCAWIGAGEGVTEAFFGQGTRLTVV.